The clone carrying this T cell receptor (beta chain) was counted between two and nine times. This specimen belongs to a study of T cells after yellow fever vaccination. At the level of the study: Preparation of the low-cell-number fractions used SMART-Seq v4 Ultra Low Input.

Each CDR3 protein is one row after TCRdb ran MiXCR on the 5' RACE reads. Of some 160,000 distinct CDR3 sequences in the sample, about a tenth were seen once. Trimming left V 6 bases short and J 9 bases short, with 9 bases between. Germline V CDR1 and CDR2: MNHEY, SVGEGT. There are 12 residues in the CDR3. This rearrangement joins TRBV6-2 or TRBV6-3 to TRBJ1-6, with D possibly being TRBD1 (5 bases). The TCR comes from a man aged 18 to 30 who received the YFV17D yellow fever vaccine. Here the sequenced sample was CD8+ T cells sorted from PBMCs, taken 45 days after the yellow fever booster vaccination. CDR3 amino acids: CASSQDISPLHF. The CDR3 DNA reads TGTGCCAGCAGCCAGGACATTTCACCCCTCCACTTT.